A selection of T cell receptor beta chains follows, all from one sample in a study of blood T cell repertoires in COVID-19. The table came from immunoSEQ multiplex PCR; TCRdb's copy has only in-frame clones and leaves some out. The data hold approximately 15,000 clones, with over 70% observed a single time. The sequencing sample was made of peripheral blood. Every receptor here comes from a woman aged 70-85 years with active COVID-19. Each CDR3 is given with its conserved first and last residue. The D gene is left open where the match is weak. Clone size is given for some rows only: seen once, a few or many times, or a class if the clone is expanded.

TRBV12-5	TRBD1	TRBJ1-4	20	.	TGTGCTAGTGGTTGGCGACTCTCCCGGGACAGGGGTTGCACTAATGAAAAACTGTTTTTT	CASGWRLSRDRGCTNEKLFF
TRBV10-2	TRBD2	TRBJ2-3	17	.	TGCGCCAGCACTGACACACCGGGACTAGATGTTGGAGATACGCAGTATTTT	CASTDTPGLDVGDTQYF
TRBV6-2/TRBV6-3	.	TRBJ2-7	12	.	TGTGCCAGTAGTTATTTCCTCTACGAGCAGTACTTC	CASSYFLYEQYF
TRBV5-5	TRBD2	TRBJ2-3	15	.	TGTGCCAGCAGCACCCGGGACGCGGGAGCAGATACGCAGTATTTT	CASSTRDAGADTQYF
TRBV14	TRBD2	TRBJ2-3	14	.	TGTGCCAGTAGACTAGCGGGAGTTGCAGATACGCAGTATTTT	CASRLAGVADTQYF
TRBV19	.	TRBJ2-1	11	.	TGTGCCAGTAGTATAGCGTCTGAGCAGTTCTTC	CASSIASEQFF
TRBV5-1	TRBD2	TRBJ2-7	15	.	TGCGCCAGCAGCTTAAGTAGCGGGAGCGGATACGAGCAGTACTTC	CASSLSSGSGYEQYF
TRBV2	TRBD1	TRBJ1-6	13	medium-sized	TGTGCCAGCAGCCGGGACAGTAATTCACCCCTCCACTTT	CASSRDSNSPLHF
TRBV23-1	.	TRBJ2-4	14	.	TGCGCCAGCTCCCGCGGGTTGGCCAAAAACATTCAGTACTTC	CASSRGLAKNIQYF
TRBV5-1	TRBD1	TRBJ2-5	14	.	TGCGCCAGCAGCTTGGAAGGGGGCGGAGAGACCCAGTACTTC	CASSLEGGGETQYF
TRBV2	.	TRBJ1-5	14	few	TGTGCCAGCAGTGGGGGGGGCGGGTATCAGCCCCAGCATTTT	CASSGGGGYQPQHF
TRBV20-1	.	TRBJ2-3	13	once	TGCAGTGCTAGTAGTAGCGGCACAGATACGCAGTATTTT	CSASSSGTDTQYF
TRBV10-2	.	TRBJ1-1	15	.	TGCGCCAGCAGTGAGGTCTGGGGCAAGAACACTGAAGCTTTCTTT	CASSEVWGKNTEAFF
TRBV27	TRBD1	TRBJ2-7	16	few	TGTGCCAGCAGTCGCCAACCGGGACAGGGCCTCCACGAGCAGTACTTC	CASSRQPGQGLHEQYF
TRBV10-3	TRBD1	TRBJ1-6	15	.	TGTGCCATCAGTGAAAGGGACAGGGGGGCTTCACCCCTCCACTTT	CAISERDRGASPLHF
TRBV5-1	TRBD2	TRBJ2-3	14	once	TGCGCCAGCAGCCGGACGGGAGGATTGGATACGCAGTATTTT	CASSRTGGLDTQYF
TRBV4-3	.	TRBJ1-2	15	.	TGCGCCAGCAGCCAAGATCTCGCAGATCTGTATGGCTACACCTTC	CASSQDLADLYGYTF
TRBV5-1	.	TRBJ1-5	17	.	TGCGCCAGCAGCTTGGGGCGGGTTCCCTATAGCAATCAGCCCCAGCATTTT	CASSLGRVPYSNQPQHF
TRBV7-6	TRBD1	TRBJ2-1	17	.	TGTGCCAGCAGCTTAGGGGTATCGGGACAGGGACGAAATGAGCAGTTCTTC	CASSLGVSGQGRNEQFF
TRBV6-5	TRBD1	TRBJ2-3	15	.	TGTGCCAGCAGTTACGGGGGACAGGGCACAGATACGCAGTATTTT	CASSYGGQGTDTQYF
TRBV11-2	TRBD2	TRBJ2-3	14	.	TGTGCCAGCAGCTCGGGACTAGCGGTCGATACGCAGTATTTT	CASSSGLAVDTQYF
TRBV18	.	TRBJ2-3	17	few	TGTGCCAGCTCACCCACACGGGTCACCCCGCGGGCTGATACGCAGTATTTT	CASSPTRVTPRADTQYF
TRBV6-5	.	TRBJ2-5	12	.	TGTGCCAGCAGGGCCGAGGGTCGGACCCAGTACTTC	CASRAEGRTQYF
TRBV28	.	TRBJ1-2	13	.	TGTGCCAGCAGTTTAAACAGCCTCTATGGCTACACCTTC	CASSLNSLYGYTF
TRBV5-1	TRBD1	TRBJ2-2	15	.	TGCGCCAGCAGCGGCGGACAGGGGAAAACCGGGGAGCTGTTTTTT	CASSGGQGKTGELFF
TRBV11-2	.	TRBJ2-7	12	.	TGTGCCAGCAGCTTGGGGCTCTACGAGCAGTACTTC	CASSLGLYEQYF
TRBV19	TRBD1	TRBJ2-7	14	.	TGTGCCAGTAGCCCGGACAGGGGGCTACACGAGCAGTACTTC	CASSPDRGLHEQYF
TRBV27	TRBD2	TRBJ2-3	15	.	TGTGCCAGCAGTTTCGGACTAGCGGCAAGCTTTACGCAGTATTTT	CASSFGLAASFTQYF
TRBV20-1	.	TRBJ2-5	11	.	TGCAGTGCCCCAACAGGGAGGACCCAGTACTTC	CSAPTGRTQYF
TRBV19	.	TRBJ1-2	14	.	TGTGCCAGTAGCCCAGGGACTTGGGCGAATGGCTACACCTTC	CASSPGTWANGYTF
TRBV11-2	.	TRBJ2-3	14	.	TGTGCCAGCAGCCTCAGGGGGGCCAGGGATACGCAGTATTTT	CASSLRGARDTQYF
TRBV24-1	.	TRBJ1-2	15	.	TGTGCCACCTCTAGCGGAGGGTGGGCTAACTATGGCTACACCTTC	CATSSGGWANYGYTF
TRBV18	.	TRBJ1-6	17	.	TGTGCCAGCTCATCTCAGAGCGGAGGGGCCTATAATTCACCCCTCCACTTT	CASSSQSGGAYNSPLHF
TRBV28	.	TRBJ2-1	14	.	TGTGCCAGCAGTTCAGAACAGGACTACAATGAGCAGTTCTTC	CASSSEQDYNEQFF
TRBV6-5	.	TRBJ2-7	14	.	TGTGCCAGCAGTTACGGGCAGGGGTTTTACGAGCAGTACTTC	CASSYGQGFYEQYF
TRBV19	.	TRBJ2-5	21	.	TGTGCCAGTACCTCGAGCGGGGAGGTGGGATCCGTGGCAGGGGCCCAAGAGACCCAGTACTTC	CASTSSGEVGSVAGAQETQYF
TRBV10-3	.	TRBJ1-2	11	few	TGTGCCATCAGTGAGAACAGGGAGACAACCTTC	CAISENRETTF
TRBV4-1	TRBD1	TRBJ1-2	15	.	TGCGCCAGCAGCCAAGGGGACAGGGCGGACTATGGCTACACCTTC	CASSQGDRADYGYTF
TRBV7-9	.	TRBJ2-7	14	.	TGTGCCAGCAGCTTCGACAGTGATACCTACGAGCAGTACTTC	CASSFDSDTYEQYF
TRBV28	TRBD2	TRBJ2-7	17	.	TGTGCCAGCAGTTTGACCCGGGGTAGCGGGATGGTCTACGAGCAGTACTTC	CASSLTRGSGMVYEQYF
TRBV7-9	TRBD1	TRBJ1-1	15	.	TGTGCCAGCAGCCTCGGACAGGGGGCTATCACTGAAGCTTTCTTT	CASSLGQGAITEAFF
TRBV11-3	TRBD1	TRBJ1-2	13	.	TGTGCCAGCAGCTTTCAGGGGGGCTATGGCTACACCTTC	CASSFQGGYGYTF
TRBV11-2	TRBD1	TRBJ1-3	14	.	TGTGCCAGCAGCTTAAGGACAGGGGGAAACACCATATATTTT	CASSLRTGGNTIYF
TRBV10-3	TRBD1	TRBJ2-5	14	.	TGTGCCATCAGTGACTGGACAGGGCAAGAGACCCAGTACTTC	CAISDWTGQETQYF
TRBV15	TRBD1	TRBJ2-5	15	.	TGTGCCACCAGCAGAGATACAGGGGACCAAGAGACCCAGTACTTC	CATSRDTGDQETQYF
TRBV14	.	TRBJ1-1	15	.	TGTGCCAGCAGCCAAGATTTGAGGTCAAACACTGAAGCTTTCTTT	CASSQDLRSNTEAFF
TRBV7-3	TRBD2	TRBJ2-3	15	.	TGTGCCAGCAGTCCCGGACTAGCGGAGACCCCTACGCAGTATTTT	CASSPGLAETPTQYF
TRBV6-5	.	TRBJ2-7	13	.	TGTGCCAGCAGTTACTCTAGCTCCTACGAGCAGTACTTC	CASSYSSSYEQYF
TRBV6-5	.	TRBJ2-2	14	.	TGTGCCAGCAGTACAAGACTGGTACTCGGGGAGCTGTTTTTT	CASSTRLVLGELFF
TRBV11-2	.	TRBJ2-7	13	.	TGTGCCAGCAGCTTAGCCCCAGGCTACGAGCAGTACTTC	CASSLAPGYEQYF
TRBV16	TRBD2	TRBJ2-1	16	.	TGTGCCAGCAGCCAATCGCAACTAGCGGGAGGGCACGAGCAGTTCTTC	CASSQSQLAGGHEQFF
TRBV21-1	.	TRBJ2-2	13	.	TGTGCCAGCAGCATCCAGTATACCGGGGAGCTGTTTTTT	CASSIQYTGELFF
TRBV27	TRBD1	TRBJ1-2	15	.	TGTGCCAGCAGTGTATCGACAGGGGAGGACTATGGCTACACCTTC	CASSVSTGEDYGYTF
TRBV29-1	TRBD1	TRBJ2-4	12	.	TGCAGCGTTCTTTCAGGGGGAGTCATTCAGTACTTC	CSVLSGGVIQYF
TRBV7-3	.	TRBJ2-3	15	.	TGTGCCAGCAGCTCCCTTGGACAGCACACAGATACGCAGTATTTT	CASSSLGQHTDTQYF
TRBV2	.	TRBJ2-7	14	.	TGTGCCAGCATGATGACTGGACTTAACTACGAGCAGTACTTC	CASMMTGLNYEQYF
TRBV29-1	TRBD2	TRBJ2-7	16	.	TGCAGCGTTGTTGGGTACTCCGGACTAGCCACCTACGAGCAGTACTTC	CSVVGYSGLATYEQYF
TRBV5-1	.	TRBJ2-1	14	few	TGCGCCAGCAGCTTAACGACTACAGAAGGTGAGCAGTTCTTC	CASSLTTTEGEQFF
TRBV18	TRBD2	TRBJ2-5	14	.	TGTGCCAGCTCCCCCGTCGGGGGGTACGAGACCCAGTACTTC	CASSPVGGYETQYF